What follows are 14 T cell receptor beta chains derived from one specimen sequenced in a study of T cells in Graves' hyperthyroidism and ophthalmopathy. The investigators amplified TCR beta CDR3 regions from RNA transcripts. The primer set for the first-round RT-PCR of the TCR CDR3 was HTBI. TCRdb passed the multiplex PCR reads through MiXCR, listing each CDR3 protein once. There are about 590,000 distinct CDR3 sequences in the sample; more than 15% occur only once, and around 7.8% lies in the top ten. The sample consisted of blood. The receptors were gathered from a woman aged 30 to 39 with Graves' hyperthyroidism.

For this clonotype: A much bigger clone sits one base away, suggesting this may be a read error. The chain recombines TRBV30 with TRBJ2-1; TRBD2 matches at 7 bases. The germline V gene encodes CDR1 GTSNPN and CDR2 SVGIG (reference sequence). Trimming removed 0 bases from V and 4 bases from J; junction bases left unmatched: 6. The CDR3 runs to 15 residues. The CDR3 DNA is TGTGCCTGGAGTGTTGGAACTAGCGAGTACAATGAGCAGTTCTTC. This encodes CAWSVGTSEYNEQFF. Full variable domain (missing parts from reference TRBV30 and TRBJ2-1): SQTIHQWPATLVQPVGSPLSLECTVEGTSNPNLYWYRQAAGRGLQLLFYSVGIGQISSEVPQNLSASRPQDRQFILSSKKLLLSDSGFYLCAWSVGTSEYNEQFFGPGTRLTVL.

This clonotype was counted a few times. The rearrangement uses TRBV10-3 and TRBJ1-5; maybe TRBD1 (5 bases). The V gene lost 10 bases and the J gene lost 0 bases, with 13 bases spanning the gap. This CDR3 has 14 amino acids. Germline CDR1 reads ENHRY; CDR2 reads SYGVKD. The CDR3 DNA is TGTGCCACCAACCTACAGGATAGCAATCAGCCCCAGCATTTT. This encodes CATNLQDSNQPQHF.

This clonotype has a handful of counts. V is TRBV12-3 or TRBV12-4 and J is TRBJ2-1, with 11 bases identical to TRBD2. After removal of 5 bases from V and 15 bases from J, the junction contained 15 bases not matched to a gene. The CDR3 totals 15 residues. Written as DNA, the CDR3 is TGTGCCAGCAGTACAGGACTAGCGGGCGGAAAATTTGTGTTCTTC. Its protein product is CASSTGLAGGKFVFF.

This clonotype was counted many times. The rearrangement links TRBV27 to TRBJ2-1; D is undetermined. Trimming cost V 5 bases and J 5 bases, with 7 bases left between them. The length of the CDR3 is 12 residues. Germline V lookup: CDR1 MNHEY, CDR2 SMNVEV (reference sequence). This CDR3 is CASSRTNNEQFF. The CDR3 bases are TGTGCCAGCAGTAGAACAAACAATGAGCAGTTCTTC.

This clonotype occurred a few times. The chain joins TRBV20-1 to TRBJ2-7, with 10 bases lining up with TRBD2. The ends lost 6 bases at V and 3 bases at J; junction bases unmatched: 8. CDR3 length: 14 residues. CDR1 and CDR2 (germline): DFQATT, SNEGSKA (reference sequence). In DNA form, the CDR3 reads TGCAGTGCCCTCTCTAGCGGGGGAAACTACGAGCAGTACTTC. Its protein is CSALSSGGNYEQYF.

The table lists this clonotype with a few counts. This chain uses TRBV6-2 or TRBV6-3 with TRBJ1-2; 8 nucleotides agree with TRBD1. After removal of 2 bases from V and 4 bases from J, the junction contained 15 bases not matched to a gene. This CDR3 region has 18 residues. Germline CDR1 and CDR2: MNHEY and SVGEGT. CDR3 region: CASSYLRDRSDISYGYTF. The CDR3 coding sequence is TGTGCCAGCAGTTACCTCCGGGACAGGTCCGATATATCCTATGGCTACACCTTC.

The CDR3, as DNA: TGTGCCAGCAGCCAAGGGCTAGCGGGAGTGAAGAGCACAGATACGCAGTATTTT. Translation: CASSQGLAGVKSTDTQYF. V is TRBV3-1 and J is TRBJ2-3, with 10 bases that match TRBD2. Germline V CDR1 and CDR2: LGHDT, YNNKEL (reference sequence). This CDR3 contains 18 residues. Trimming removed 1 base from V and 0 bases from J; junction bases left unmatched: 7.

This clonotype was found many times. CDR3 nucleotide sequence: TGTGCCTGGGCCCAGACAGAGAATCAGCCCCAGCATTTT. Translation gives CAWAQTENQPQHF. The V gene is TRBV30, the J gene TRBJ1-5, with a tentative D call TRBD1 (5 bases). CDR1 GTSNPN and CDR2 SVGIG come from the germline V gene (reference sequence). This CDR3 contains 13 residues. V lost 5 bases to trimming and J lost 4 bases, with 12 bases between them.

The chain couples TRBV7-6 to TRBJ1-1; TRBD1 agrees at 7 bases. J lost 0 bases, V lost 5 bases, and 15 bases had no gene match. The CDR3 is made up of 18 amino acids. Germline values: CDR1 SGHVS, CDR2 FNYEAQ. CDR3 in amino acids: CASSPQGGRSTLNTEAFF. The DNA of the CDR3 is TGTGCCAGCAGCCCCCAGGGGGGCCGCAGTACCTTGAACACTGAAGCTTTCTTT. The entire variable domain, with the rest obtained from reference TRBV7-6 and TRBJ1-1, is as follows: GAGVSQSPRYKVTKRGQDVALRCDPISGHVSLYWYRQALGQGPEFLTYFNYEAQQDKSGLPNDRFSAERPEGSISTLTIQRTEQRDSAMYRCASSPQGGRSTLNTEAFFGQGTRLTVV.

This clonotype was recorded at least ten times. The chain combines TRBV10-3 with TRBJ2-1; 11 nucleotides line up with TRBD2. The CDR3 covers 16 residues. In germline, CDR1 is ENHRY, CDR2 SYGVKD. V shed 2 bases, J shed 5 bases, and the junction held 5 bases outside the gene matches. The CDR3 coding sequence is TGTGCCATCAGTGAGGTTCGACTAGCGGGGCACAATGAGCAGTTCTTC. Protein product: CAISEVRLAGHNEQFF.

In this sample, this clonotype turned up many times. The junction shows a germline mismatch at one end, possibly a read error. The V and J genes are TRBV5-1 and TRBJ2-2, with D possibly TRBD1 on 5 matching bases. Germline CDR1 reads SGHRS; CDR2 reads YFSETQ. The CDR3 spans 14 residues. In nucleotides, the CDR3 is TGCGCCAGCAGATTGGACACGAACACCGGGGAGCTGTTTTTT. This codes for CASRLDTNTGELFF. Full variable domain (rest looked up from reference TRBV5-1 and TRBJ2-2): KAGVTQTPRYLIKTRGQQVTLSCSPISGHRSVSWYQQTPGQGLQFLFEYFSETQRNKGNFPGRFSGRQFSNSRSEMNVSTLELGDSALYLCASRLDTNTGELFFGEGSRLTVL.

The chain joins TRBV6-4 to TRBJ1-2; D is undetermined. CDR1 and CDR2 from the germline V gene are MRHNA and SNTAGT. With 5 bases removed from V and 5 bases from J, the gap between germline ends came to 12 bases. The CDR3 length is 13 residues. CDR3 amino acids: CASSYNPQYGYTF. In nucleotides, the CDR3 is TGTGCCAGCAGTTATAACCCGCAATATGGCTACACCTTC.

In this sample, this clonotype turned up a few times. CDR3 amino acids: CASSPPDRVAYF. The CDR3 coding sequence is TGTGCCAGCAGTCCGCCGGACAGGGTTGCGTACTTC. The gene calls are TRBV27 and TRBJ2-4; 8 positions match TRBD1. The V segment lost 5 bases and the J segment 15 bases; nucleotides outside the gene matches: 9. Germline V gene sequence: CDR1 MNHEY, CDR2 SMNVEV (reference sequence). This CDR3 has 12 amino acids.

This clonotype was observed a handful of times. The chain couples TRBV20-1 to TRBJ2-1; TRBD2 matches at 8 bases. V lost 6 bases and J lost 6; bases outside the gene matches: 7. The CDR3 covers 13 residues. Germline assignment: CDR1 DFQATT and CDR2 SNEGSKA (reference sequence). CDR3 sequence: CSASGSPANEQFF. The CDR3 DNA sequence: TGCAGTGCAAGCGGGAGCCCCGCCAATGAGCAGTTCTTC.